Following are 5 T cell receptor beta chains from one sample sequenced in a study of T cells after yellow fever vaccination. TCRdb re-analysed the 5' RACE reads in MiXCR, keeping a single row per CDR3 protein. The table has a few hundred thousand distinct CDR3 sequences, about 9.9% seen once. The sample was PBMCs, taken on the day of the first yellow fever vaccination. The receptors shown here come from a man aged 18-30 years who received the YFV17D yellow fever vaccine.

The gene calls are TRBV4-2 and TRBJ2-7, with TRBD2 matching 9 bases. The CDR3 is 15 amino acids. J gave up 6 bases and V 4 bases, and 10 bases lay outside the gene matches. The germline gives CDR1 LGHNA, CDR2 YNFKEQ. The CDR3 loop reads CASSRGLAFPSEQYF. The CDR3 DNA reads TGTGCCAGCAGCCGTGGACTAGCGTTTCCCTCCGAGCAGTACTTC.

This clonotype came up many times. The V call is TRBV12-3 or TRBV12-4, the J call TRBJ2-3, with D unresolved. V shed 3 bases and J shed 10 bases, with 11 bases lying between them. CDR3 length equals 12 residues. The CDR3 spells CASSFNNAAQYF. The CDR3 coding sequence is TGTGCCAGCAGTTTCAACAATGCGGCGCAGTATTTT.

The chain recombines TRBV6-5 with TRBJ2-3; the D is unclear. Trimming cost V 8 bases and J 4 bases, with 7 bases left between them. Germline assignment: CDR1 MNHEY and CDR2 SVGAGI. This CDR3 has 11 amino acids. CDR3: CASASSDTQYF. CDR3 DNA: TGTGCCAGCGCCTCCTCAGATACGCAGTATTTT.

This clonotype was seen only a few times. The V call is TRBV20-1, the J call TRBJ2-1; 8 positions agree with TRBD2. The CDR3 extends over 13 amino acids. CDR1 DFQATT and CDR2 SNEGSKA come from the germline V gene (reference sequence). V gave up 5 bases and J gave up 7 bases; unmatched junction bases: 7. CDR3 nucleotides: TGCAGTGCTGGCGGACTAGCCGGGAATGAGCAGTTCTTC. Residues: CSAGGLAGNEQFF.

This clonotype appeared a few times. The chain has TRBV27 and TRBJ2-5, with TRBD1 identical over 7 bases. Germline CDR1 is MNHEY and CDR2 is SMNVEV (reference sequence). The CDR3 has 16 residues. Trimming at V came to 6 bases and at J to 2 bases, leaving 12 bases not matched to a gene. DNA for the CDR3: TGTGCCAGCAGCCCGTGGACGGACAGGCAACAAGAGACCCAGTACTTC. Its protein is CASSPWTDRQQETQYF.